This T cell receptor beta chain originates from a study of T-cell reconstitution after alpha-beta-depleted transplantation in children. This clonotype has a count of ten or more. Trimming stripped 6 bases from V and 2 bases from J, with 20 bases between. The CDR3 extends over 18 amino acids. The TCRbeta library was prepared with unique molecular identifiers. MiXCR was run by TCRdb on the PCR reads, yielding one entry per CDR3 protein. In the table there are around 500,000 distinct CDR3 sequences, roughly 23% of which are singletons. Sequenced material: PBMCs, mostly from graft donor cells, taken 360 days after TCRalphabeta/CD19-depleted stem cell transplant. This clonotype was sampled from a boy younger than two who had a stem cell transplant for acute myeloid leukemia, so the T cells may come from the graft donor. The rearrangement uses TRBV12-3 or TRBV12-4 and TRBJ2-6, with D maybe TRBD2 (8 bases). CDR3 loop: CASRTGGTVPAGANVLTF. As DNA, the CDR3 is TGTGCCAGCAGGACGGGGGGGACAGTTCCTGCTGGGGCCAACGTCCTGACTTTC.